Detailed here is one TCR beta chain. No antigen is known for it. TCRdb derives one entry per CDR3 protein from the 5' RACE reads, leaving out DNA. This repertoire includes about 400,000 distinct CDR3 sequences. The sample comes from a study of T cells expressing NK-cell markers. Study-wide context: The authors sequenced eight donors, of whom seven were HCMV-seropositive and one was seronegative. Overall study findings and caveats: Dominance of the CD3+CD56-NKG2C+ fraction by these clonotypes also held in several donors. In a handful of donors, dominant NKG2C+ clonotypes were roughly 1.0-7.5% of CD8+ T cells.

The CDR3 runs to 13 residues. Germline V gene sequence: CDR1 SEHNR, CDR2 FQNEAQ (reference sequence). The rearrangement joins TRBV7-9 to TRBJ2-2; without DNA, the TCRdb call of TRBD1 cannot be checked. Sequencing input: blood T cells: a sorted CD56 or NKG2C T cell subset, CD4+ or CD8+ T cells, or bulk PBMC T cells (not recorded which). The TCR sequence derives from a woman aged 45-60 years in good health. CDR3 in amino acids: CASSQDTPSELFF.